The 4 T cell receptor beta chains reported below all come from one sample, sequenced in a study of shared clonotypes between healthy human individuals (dated by TCRdb to the early 2020s). Libraries were built with the immunoSEQ multiplex PCR assay. TCRdb provides this immuneACCESS table in a form limited to in-frame rearrangements. Some clones are lacking; in checked studies, under half of them reflect an unresolved V gene, and why the rest are absent is not known. Present in this sample are some 2,100,000 clones, nearly 97% of which were seen just once. Clones ranked in the top ten supply less than 0.15% of the sample. The sample taken for sequencing was naive CD4+ T cells sorted from blood. This specimen's cell subset or site label, interpreted: CD45RA+ positively selected. Every receptor here comes from a man aged 18 to 30 in good health.

The rearrangement joins TRBV4-3 to TRBJ2-2; 8 bases fit TRBD2. The CDR3 is 17 residues long. CDR1 LGHNA and CDR2 YSLEER come from the germline V gene. V was clipped by 0 bases and J by 5 bases; unmatched bases: 8. CDR3 region: CASSQDRSGSITGELFF. CDR3 coding DNA: TGCGCCAGCAGCCAAGATAGAAGCGGGAGTATTACCGGGGAGCTGTTTTTT.

The rearrangement uses TRBV7-9 and TRBJ1-5; possible D gene TRBD1, 5 bases. Germline V lookup: CDR1 SEHNR, CDR2 FQNEAQ (reference sequence). This CDR3 has 14 residues. The V and J ends lost 5 bases and 9 bases respectively, with 17 bases between them. In nucleotides, the CDR3 is TGTGCCAGCAGCCCCGGGGCTACACTGGGGCCCCAGCATTTT. Amino acids: CASSPGATLGPQHF. Together with reference TRBV7-9 and TRBJ1-5, the CDR3 gives the full variable domain: DTGVSQNPRHKITKRGQNVTFRCDPISEHNRLYWYRQTLGQGPEFLTYFQNEAQLEKSRLLSDRFSAERPKGSFSTLEIQRTEQGDSAMYLCASSPGATLGPQHFGDGTRLSIL.

The V and J genes are TRBV6-5 and TRBJ1-4; 7 bases align to TRBD1. The germline gives CDR1 MNHEY, CDR2 SVGAGI. The trim removed 7 bases at V and 8 bases at J, leaving 7 bases unmatched. The CDR3 consists of 13 residues. The CDR3 DNA follows: TGTGCCAGCACACAGGGGAGAAAGGAAAAACTGTTTTTT. Protein sequence: CASTQGRKEKLFF.

The rearrangement uses TRBV30 and TRBJ1-5; a weak D match, TRBD1 (5 bases). CDR1 and CDR2 from the germline V gene are GTSNPN and SVGIG (reference sequence). The CDR3 runs 12 residues. V was pared by 7 bases and J by 2 bases, with 9 bases between. This chain's CDR3 is CALSTGNQPQHF. DNA for the CDR3: TGTGCCTTGTCGACAGGCAATCAGCCCCAGCATTTT. Full variable domain (rest looked up from reference TRBV30 and TRBJ1-5): SQTIHQWPATLVQPVGSPLSLECTVEGTSNPNLYWYRQAAGRGLQLLFYSVGIGQISSEVPQNLSASRPQDRQFILSSKKLLLSDSGFYLCALSTGNQPQHFGDGTRLSIL.